This TCR beta chain was found in a study of technical replicates of blood from several donors. Trimming took 0 bases from V and 6 from J, leaving 13 bases between them. The CDR3 loop spans 15 amino acids. CDR1 LGHNA and CDR2 YSLEER come from the germline V gene. Sequencing was performed with immunoSEQ multiplex PCR; in TCRdb, only in-frame clones are kept and a portion is missing. Of about 60,000 clones in the sample, approximately 89% were seen once. The V call is TRBV4-3, the J call TRBJ2-3, with D tentatively TRBD1 (5 bases). The sample comprised PBMCs. This TCR derives from a human donor in good health. Some clones in this sample may be carry-over from other donors' samples. The CDR3 DNA is TGCGCCAGCAGCCAAGATTGGCCAGGGTGGGATACGCAGTATTTT. This sequence encodes CASSQDWPGWDTQYF.